This T cell receptor beta chain was found in a study of blood T cell repertoires in COVID-19. The CDR3 consists of 15 residues. The trim removed 3 bases at V and 3 bases at J, leaving 2 bases unmatched. Germline lookup yields CDR1 MNHEY and CDR2 SMNVEV (reference sequence). Profiled with immunoSEQ multiplex PCR; TCRdb holds only in-frame clones, not every one. The data hold 120,000 to 150,000 clones, with approximately 73% observed a single time. This clone was seen a few times. Specimen: peripheral blood. The genes are TRBV27 and TRBJ2-1; TRBD1 matches 10 bases. The clonotype originates from a man in his 60s with acute or convalescent COVID-19. The CDR3 is CASSFRTGGYNEQFF. CDR3 in DNA: TGTGCCAGCAGTTTTAGGACAGGGGGCTACAATGAGCAGTTCTTC.